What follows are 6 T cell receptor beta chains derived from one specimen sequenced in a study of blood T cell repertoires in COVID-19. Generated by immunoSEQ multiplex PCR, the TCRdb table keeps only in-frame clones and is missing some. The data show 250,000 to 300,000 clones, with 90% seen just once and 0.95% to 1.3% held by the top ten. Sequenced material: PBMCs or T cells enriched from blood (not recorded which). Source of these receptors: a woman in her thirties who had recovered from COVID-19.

CDR3: CASSLASRNPYEQYF. The CDR3 coding sequence is TGTGCCAGCAGCTTAGCATCGCGGAACCCCTACGAGCAGTACTTC. V is TRBV7-2 and J is TRBJ2-7; D is uncertain. The CDR3 contains 15 residues. V lost 0 bases, J lost 2 bases, and 11 bases lay in between. Per the germline V gene, CDR1 is SGHTA and CDR2 is FQGNSA. The full variable domain, its missing parts supplied by reference TRBV7-2 and TRBJ2-7, is GAGVSQSPSNKVTEKGKDVELRCDPISGHTALYWYRQSLGQGLEFLIYFQGNSAPDKSGLPSDRFSAERTGGSVSTLTIQRTQQEDSAVYLCASSLASRNPYEQYFGPGTRLTVT.

CDR3 coding DNA: TGTGCCAGCTGGACAGGGGATTGGGATCAGCCCCAGCATTTT. Translation gives CASWTGDWDQPQHF. V gene TRBV27 combines with J gene TRBJ1-5; TRBD1 matches at 9 bases. There are 14 residues in the CDR3. The J segment lost 5 bases and the V segment lost 8 bases, leaving 7 bases of the junction unmatched. CDR1 and CDR2 from the germline V gene are MNHEY and SMNVEV (reference sequence).

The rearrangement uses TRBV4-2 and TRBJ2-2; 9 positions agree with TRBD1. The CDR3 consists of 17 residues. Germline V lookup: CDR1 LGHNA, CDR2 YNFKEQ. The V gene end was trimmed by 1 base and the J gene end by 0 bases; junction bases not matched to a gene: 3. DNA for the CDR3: TGTGCCAGCAGCCAAGTACAGGGGGCAACGAACACCGGGGAGCTGTTTTTT. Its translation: CASSQVQGATNTGELFF.

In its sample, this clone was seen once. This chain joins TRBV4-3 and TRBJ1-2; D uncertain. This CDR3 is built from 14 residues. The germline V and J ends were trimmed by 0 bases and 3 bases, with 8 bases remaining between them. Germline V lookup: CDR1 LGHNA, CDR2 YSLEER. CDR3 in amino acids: CASSQDYSYYGYTF. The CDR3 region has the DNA TGCGCCAGCAGCCAAGATTACAGCTACTATGGCTACACCTTC.

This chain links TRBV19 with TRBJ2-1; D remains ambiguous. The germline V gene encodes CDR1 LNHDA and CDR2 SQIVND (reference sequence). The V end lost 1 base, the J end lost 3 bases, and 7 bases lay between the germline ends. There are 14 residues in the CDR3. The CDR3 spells CASSIGGIYNEQFF. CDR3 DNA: TGTGCCAGTAGTATAGGCGGAATCTACAATGAGCAGTTCTTC.

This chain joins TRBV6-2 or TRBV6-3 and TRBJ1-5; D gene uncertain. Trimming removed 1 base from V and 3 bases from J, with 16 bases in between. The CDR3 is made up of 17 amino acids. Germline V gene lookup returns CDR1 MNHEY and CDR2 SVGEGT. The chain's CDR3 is CASSYFPARGFNQPQHF. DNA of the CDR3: TGTGCCAGCAGTTACTTCCCCGCGCGGGGATTCAATCAGCCCCAGCATTTT.